This T cell receptor (beta chain) derives from a study of blood T cells in healthy people across ages. Next came a second PCR, run for about 6 to 12 cycles, which used a sample-barcoded 5' primer along with a J-beta primer mix. TCRdb ran MiXCR on the 5' RACE reads and lists one entry per CDR3 protein. The data contain 720,000 or so distinct CDR3 sequences, 40% to 45% of them singletons. This clonotype has a handful of counts. The CDR3 extends over 14 amino acids. Per the germline V gene, CDR1 is SGHVS and CDR2 is FQNEAQ. The germline V and J ends were trimmed by 5 bases and 1 base, with 9 bases remaining between them.

The chain links TRBV7-8 to TRBJ2-4; no clear D gene. The receptor was derived from a man at least 80 years old in good health. Sequenced material: blood. In DNA form, the CDR3 reads TGTGCCAGCAGCCCGGACGAGGCCAAAAACATTCAGTACTTC. Translation gives CASSPDEAKNIQYF.